The entry that follows covers one TCR beta chain sequence. The table came from immunoSEQ multiplex PCR; TCRdb's copy has only in-frame clones and leaves some out. The data show about 30,000 clones, about 92% seen once. CDR1 SGHNT and CDR2 YENEEA come from the germline V gene. The V segment lost 3 bases and the J segment 4 bases; nucleotides outside the gene matches: 5. The CDR3 is 15 amino acids. This sample is drawn from a study of T cell changes during pregnancy in multiple sclerosis. Sample: peripheral blood, taken in the first trimester of pregnancy. The receptor was isolated from a female donor in good health, enrolled as a control in a pregnancy study. The chain carries TRBV11-3 and TRBJ2-4; 8 nucleotides line up with TRBD2. The CDR3 here is CASSFTGGPKNIQYF. CDR3 bases: TGTGCCAGCAGCTTTACGGGGGGGCCTAAAAACATTCAGTACTTC.